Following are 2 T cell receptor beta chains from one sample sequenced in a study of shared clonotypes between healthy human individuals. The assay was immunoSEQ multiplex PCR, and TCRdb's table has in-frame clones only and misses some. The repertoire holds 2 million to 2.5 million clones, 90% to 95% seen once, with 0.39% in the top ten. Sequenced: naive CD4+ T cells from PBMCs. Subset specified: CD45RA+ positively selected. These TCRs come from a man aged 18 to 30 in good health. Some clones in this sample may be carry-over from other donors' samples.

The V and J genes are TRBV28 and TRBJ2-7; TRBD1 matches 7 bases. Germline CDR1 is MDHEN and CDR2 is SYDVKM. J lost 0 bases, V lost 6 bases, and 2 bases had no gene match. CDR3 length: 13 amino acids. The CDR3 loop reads CASRGDSSYEQYF. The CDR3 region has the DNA TGTGCCAGCAGAGGGGACAGCTCCTACGAGCAGTACTTC.

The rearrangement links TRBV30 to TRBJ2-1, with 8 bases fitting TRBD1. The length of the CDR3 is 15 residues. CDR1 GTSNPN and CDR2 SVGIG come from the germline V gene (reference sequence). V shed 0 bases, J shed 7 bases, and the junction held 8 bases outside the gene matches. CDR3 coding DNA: TGTGCCTGGAGTGTCGGGACAGGAGGGAGGAATGAGCAGTTCTTC. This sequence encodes CAWSVGTGGRNEQFF.